This T cell receptor beta chain was sequenced for a study of cytotoxic CD8 clonotypes in ibrutinib-treated CLL. Study overall: Investigators collected response samples after a median 12 months of treatment, range 6 to 36. Study results and caveats: Clonality rose at ibrutinib response and fell back toward baseline at progression.

As to this clone: As yet, its antigen is unknown.

Frozen PBMC stocks contributed around 1.9 micrograms of genomic DNA to the TCR beta libraries. The assay was immunoSEQ multiplex PCR, and TCRdb's table has in-frame clones only and misses some. Of fewer than 400,000 clones listed, 67% were seen once; the top ten hold under 8%. This CDR3 contains 14 residues. The germline CDR1 and CDR2 sequences are SGHRS and YFSETQ. Trimming stripped 1 base from V and 5 bases from J, with 13 bases between. This rearrangement joins TRBV5-1 to TRBJ2-7; perhaps TRBD2 as D (6 bases). This clonotype originated in a human donor with chronic lymphocytic leukemia. This sample comprised PBMCs, obtained after 36 months of ibrutinib treatment. CDR3 DNA sequence: TGCGCCAGCAGCTTGTTAGGGAGGATCAACGAGCAGTACTTC. Encoded protein: CASSLLGRINEQYF. The entire variable domain, with the rest obtained from reference TRBV5-1 and TRBJ2-7, is as follows: KAGVTQTPRYLIKTRGQQVTLSCSPISGHRSVSWYQQTPGQGLQFLFEYFSETQRNKGNFPGRFSGRQFSNSRSEMNVSTLELGDSALYLCASSLLGRINEQYFGPGTRLTVT.